These 9 T cell receptor beta chains were sequenced from one sample in a study of CD8 T cells in ankylosing spondylitis. TCRdb re-analysed the 5' RACE reads in MiXCR, keeping a single row per CDR3 protein. The data hold tens of thousands of distinct CDR3 sequences, with less than 8.5% observed a single time. Material for sequencing was blood, either unsorted or a sorted T cell fraction (not recorded which). These receptors all stem from a female donor with ankylosing spondylitis or in good health (not recorded which).

This chain connects TRBV2 to TRBJ1-4; no clear D gene. The V end lost 8 bases, the J end lost 8 bases, and 21 bases lay between the germline ends. The CDR3 runs 15 residues. Germline CDR1 and CDR2: SNHLY and FYNNEI. The CDR3 loop reads CASGREVRAPEKLFF. For the CDR3, the DNA is TGTGCCAGCGGCCGTGAGGTTAGGGCGCCAGAAAAACTGTTTTTT.

This clonotype is medium-sized in the sample. The chain couples TRBV10-3 to TRBJ1-5; no definite D call. Trimming removed 0 bases at V and 3 bases at J, with 9 bases between. Germline CDR1 is ENHRY and CDR2 is SYGVKD. There are 15 residues in the CDR3. The CDR3 bases are TGTGCCATCAGTGAGTCAGGACCCCCCAATCAGCCCCAGCATTTT. It yields the protein CAISESGPPNQPQHF.

This clonotype has at least ten counts. This chain uses TRBV12-3 or TRBV12-4 with TRBJ1-4, with no clear D. Trimming removed 5 bases at V and 4 bases at J, with 5 bases between. The CDR3 length is 12 residues. The CDR3 nucleotides are TGTGCCAGCAGTCTATATAATGAAAAACTGTTTTTT. Protein product: CASSLYNEKLFF.

This clonotype appeared many times. CDR3 in DNA: TGTGCTAGTGGTTTGGAGGGGGCTAACACTGAAGCTTTCTTT. Its translation is CASGLEGANTEAFF. The gene calls are TRBV12-5 and TRBJ1-1; 7 positions match TRBD1. CDR3 length: 14 amino acids. Per the germline V gene, CDR1 is LGHNT and CDR2 is FRNRAP. V lost 1 base and J lost 2; bases outside the gene matches: 1.

This clonotype has a count of ten or more. This chain links TRBV4-2 with TRBJ2-5, with D tentatively TRBD1 or TRBD2 (6 bases each). This CDR3 has 14 residues. Germline lookup yields CDR1 LGHNA and CDR2 YNFKEQ. V was shortened by 4 bases and J by 5 bases, with 14 bases between the two germline ends. The CDR3 here is CASSREGGQETQYF. In DNA, the CDR3 is TGTGCCAGCAGCCGAGAAGGGGGGCAGGAGACCCAGTACTTC.

In its sample, this clonotype was seen many times. This chain uses TRBV5-1 with TRBJ2-5; a weak D match, TRBD1 (6 bases). Trimming stripped 1 base from V and 4 bases from J, with 14 bases between. The CDR3 covers 15 residues. The V gene's germline CDR1 is SGHRS and CDR2 YFSETQ. The CDR3 protein is CASSLNLGAGETQYF. The DNA of the CDR3 is TGCGCCAGCAGCTTGAACCTGGGGGCCGGAGAGACCCAGTACTTC.

This clonotype came up a few times. The chain uses TRBV7-2 and TRBJ1-5; D possibly corresponds to TRBD1 (5 bases). The CDR3 runs to 13 residues. The V gene's germline CDR1 is SGHTA and CDR2 FQGNSA. Trimming stripped 4 bases from V and 6 bases from J, with 10 bases between. Here the CDR3 DNA reads TGTGCCAGCAGCTCCCGGGGGAGTCAGCCCCAGCATTTT. Protein: CASSSRGSQPQHF.

In this sample, this clonotype turned up many times. V is TRBV10-3 and J is TRBJ1-3; 7 nucleotides match TRBD1. Unmatched junction bases numbered 5, after V lost 5 bases and J lost 1 base. This CDR3 has 15 residues. Germline V gives CDR1 ENHRY, CDR2 SYGVKD. The CDR3 protein is CAISQGDRSGNTIYF. CDR3 DNA: TGTGCCATCAGTCAGGGGGACAGATCTGGAAACACCATATATTTT.

This clonotype has a count of ten or more. V is TRBV20-1 and J is TRBJ2-3; possible D gene TRBD1, 5 bases. CDR1 DFQATT and CDR2 SNEGSKA come from the germline V gene (reference sequence). The V end was cut by 0 bases, the J end by 6 bases, with 22 bases between. This CDR3 contains 17 residues. As DNA, the CDR3 is TGCAGTGCTAGAGACCGACTTTTTGGGGCTCACTTGGATACGCAGTATTTT. This encodes CSARDRLFGAHLDTQYF.